This T cell receptor (beta chain) originates from a study of CD8+ T cells in alopecia areata. The study's findings and limits: Scalp clonality, together with expanded CD8+ clones among the top 100, fell significantly with tofacitinib. Scalp data also include sequences from resident alphabeta T cells of normal skin.

The germline CDR1 and CDR2 sequences are MNHNY and SVGAGI (reference sequence). V was cut by 9 bases and J by 0 bases, with 11 bases left in between. The CDR3 is made up of 13 amino acids. Extracted RNA was reverse transcribed into cDNA, the sequencing template. Here immunoSEQ multiplex PCR was the method, and the copy in TCRdb shows in-frame clones only, minus some. The sample yields 200,000 to 250,000 clones, roughly 64% seen once. Treatment described: oral pan-JAK inhibitor, 5-10 mg twice daily. Remarks on this clone: Antigen unknown.

The specimen comprised CD4+ T cells sorted from blood, sampled at week 4, from a patient treated with tofacitinib. The chain uses TRBV6-6 and TRBJ2-5, with a possible D match to TRBD1 (5 bases). The source of this sequence is a human donor with alopecia areata. This CDR3 reads CASLKGDQETQYF. As DNA, the CDR3 is TGTGCCAGTTTAAAAGGGGACCAAGAGACCCAGTACTTC.